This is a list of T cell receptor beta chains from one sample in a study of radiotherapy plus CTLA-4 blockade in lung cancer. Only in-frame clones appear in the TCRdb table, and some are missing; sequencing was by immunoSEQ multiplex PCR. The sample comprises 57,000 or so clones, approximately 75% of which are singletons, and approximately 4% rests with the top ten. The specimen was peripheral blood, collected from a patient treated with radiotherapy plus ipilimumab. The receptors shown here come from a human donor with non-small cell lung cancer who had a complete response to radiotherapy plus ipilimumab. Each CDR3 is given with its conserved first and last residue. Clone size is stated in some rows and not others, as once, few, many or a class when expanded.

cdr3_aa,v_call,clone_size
CASSETTPGTSGNIQYF,TRBV25-1,once
CASSFTGSGNTIYF,TRBV5-4,few
CASSLAGRAQAFF,TRBV7-2,NA
CASSRGEAGNTEAFF,TRBV21-1,NA
CASRAGNTIYF,TRBV6-1,NA
CASSQGENYGYTF,TRBV4-3,NA
CASSPNQGTGGFGANVLTF,TRBV18,NA
CASRGSQGAGTEAFF,TRBV25-1,NA
CASRKDSSYGYTF,TRBV5-4,NA
CASSQSREEAGFTGELFF,TRBV23-1,NA
CASSPALTGFGTGELFF,TRBV9,NA
CASSYARGYTYEQYF,TRBV6-5,few
CASSPTRETDTQYF,TRBV5-1,once
CASRTAEDEQYF,TRBV7-9,few